This TCR beta chain was sequenced in a study of cytomegalovirus exposure and HLA in healthy donors. Points on this clone: Its antigen remains unknown.

The donors were members of the validation cohort, which comprised about 120 subjects and was separate from the first cohort of more than 500 subjects. Sequencing used immunoSEQ multiplex PCR; TCRdb keeps in-frame clones, though not all of them. The sample yields some 200,000 clones, 75% to 95% seen once. Study-wide points: Per published reports, the classifier diagnosed cytomegalovirus status with high specificity and sensitivity. TCR beta chains numbering roughly 150 were designated cytomegalovirus-associated.

Sequenced sample: PBMCs. The clonotype was recovered from a woman between 18 and 29 years old in good health and CMV-seronegative.

The CDR3 here is CASSLAAGNQPQHF. CDR3 nucleotides: TGTGCCAGCAGCTTAGCGGCAGGGAACCAGCCCCAGCATTTT. V usage is TRBV11-2 and J usage is TRBJ1-5, with D possibly TRBD1 on 5 matching bases. Germline-derived CDR1 and CDR2 are SGHAT and FQNNGV. The V end lost 1 base, the J end lost 7 bases, and 11 bases lay between the germline ends. CDR3 length equals 14 residues.